This T cell receptor (beta chain) was retrieved from a study of OX40 agonist ivuxolimab in advanced cancers. Study information: Partial responses occurred in three patients (one hepatocellular carcinoma, two cutaneous melanoma). Study conclusions and caveats: Some of the lowest clonal expansion was seen in partial responders at 0.1-3.0 mg/kg. In the expanded peripheral T cells, antigen specificity was never determined.

At baseline, cycle 4 day 1, and cycle 7 day 1, blood was sampled. The assay was immunoSEQ multiplex PCR, and TCRdb's table has in-frame clones only and misses some. The data show around 68,000 clones, roughly 87% seen once. Of note for this clone: Its antigen is unidentified. The junction departs from the called germline gene at one end, perhaps through a read error.

Germline-derived CDR1 and CDR2 are SGHVS and FQNEAQ. CDR3 length: 15 residues. This TCR came from an adult with an advanced solid tumor such as melanoma, head and neck, liver or kidney cancer. The chain joins TRBV7-8 to TRBJ1-1; D might be TRBD1 (6 bases). The source material was CD4+ or CD8+ T cells sorted from blood, sampled in a trial of the OX40 agonist ivuxolimab. CDR3 sequence: CASSLARGANSEAFF. CDR3 nucleotides: TGTGCCAGCAGCTTAGCGAGGGGGGCCAACAGTGAAGCTTTCTTT.